Below, 20 T cell receptor beta chains from the same sample are listed, as sequenced in a study of cytotoxic CD8 clonotypes in ibrutinib-treated CLL. The repertoire was sequenced with immunoSEQ multiplex PCR; TCRdb's copy has only in-frame clones and lacks some. There are under 150,000 clones in the sample; over 75% occur only once, and roughly 7.6% lies in the top ten. The sequences come from PBMCs, collected after 36 months of ibrutinib treatment. The receptors shown here come from a human donor with chronic lymphocytic leukemia.

The chain has TRBV4-1 and TRBJ2-3; D is undetermined. V dropped 1 base and J dropped 0 bases, with 8 bases sitting between them. Germline V gene lookup returns CDR1 MGHRA and CDR2 YSYEKL. The CDR3 has 15 amino acids. CDR3 nucleotides: TGCGCCAGCAGCCAAGTGGCGGTTAGCACAGATACGCAGTATTTT. Its protein product is CASSQVAVSTDTQYF.

The genes are TRBV5-1 and TRBJ1-1; D remains ambiguous. The length of the CDR3 is 18 residues. In germline, CDR1 is SGHRS, CDR2 YFSETQ. Deletions cut 0 bases from V and 2 bases from J, with 20 bases between. The CDR3 DNA sequence: TGCGCCAGCAGCTTGGGGTTTCGCAGAGTTACAACAAACACTGAAGCTTTCTTT. Encoded protein: CASSLGFRRVTTNTEAFF.

This chain links TRBV10-3 with TRBJ1-3; unclear D gene. This CDR3 is 15 amino acids long. V lost 11 bases to trimming and J lost 0 bases, with 17 bases between them. The V gene's germline CDR1 is ENHRY and CDR2 SYGVKD. The CDR3 nucleotides are TGTGCCGCGAGCGCCACCATTCCCTCTGGAAACACCATATATTTT. Protein sequence: CAASATIPSGNTIYF.

The gene calls are TRBV5-4 and TRBJ1-6, with a weak D call TRBD1 (5 bases). Germline-derived CDR1 and CDR2 are SGHNT and YYREEE (reference sequence). V was clipped by 0 bases and J by 5 bases, with 18 bases between them. The CDR3 spans 18 residues. The DNA for the CDR3 is TGTGCCAGCAGCTTGGCTGGGTGGGGCAGGGTAAATAATTCACCCCTCCACTTT. It specifies CASSLAGWGRVNNSPLHF. Variable domain in full (rest from reference TRBV5-4 and TRBJ1-6): ETGVTQSPTHLIKTRGQQVTLRCSSQSGHNTVSWYQQALGQGPQFIFQYYREEENGRGNFPPRFSGLQFPNYSSELNVNALELDDSALYLCASSLAGWGRVNNSPLHFGNGTRLTVT.

The gene calls are TRBV21-1 and TRBJ1-5; the DNA was not compared with TRBD1, the D call given in the table. TRBV21-1 is tagged as a pseudogene. CDR3 length: 16 residues. The CDR3 nucleotides are TGTGCCAGCAGCTTCCCAGGATTTTATAGCAATCAGCCCCAGCATTTT. This translates into CASSFPGFYSNQPQHF.

The sample holds a few counts of this clone. The chain uses TRBV27 and TRBJ1-5; no firm D call. The germline CDR1 and CDR2 sequences are MNHEY and SMNVEV (reference sequence). The ends were cut back, 3 bases at V and 4 bases at J, with 10 bases in the middle. The CDR3 contains 14 residues. The CDR3 region is CASSFATRNQPQHF. For the CDR3, the DNA is TGTGCCAGCAGTTTCGCGACACGTAATCAGCCCCAGCATTTT.

Only one count was recorded for this clone. CDR3 region: CASTTTSGDSYEQYF. The CDR3 coding sequence is TGTGCCAGCACCACCACGTCAGGGGACTCCTACGAGCAGTACTTC. The rearrangement joins TRBV6-6 to TRBJ2-7; tentative D call: TRBD1 (6 bases). CDR3 size: 15 residues. Germline CDR1 reads MNHNY; CDR2 reads SVGAGI (reference sequence). V was clipped by 7 bases and J by 0 bases, with 16 bases between them.

V and J are TRBV15 and TRBJ2-2; D uncertain. Germline V gene lookup returns CDR1 LNHNV and CDR2 YYDKDF (reference sequence). V lost 1 base and J 0 bases, leaving 9 bases between the germline ends. CDR3 length: 16 amino acids. CDR3 nucleotides: TGTGCCACCAGCAGAGGCAGGCGAGCGAACACCGGGGAGCTGTTTTTT. Encoded protein: CATSRGRRANTGELFF.

This clone was seen just once. The gene calls are TRBV5-4 and TRBJ2-1; D is possibly TRBD2 (7 bases). V was pared by 3 bases and J by 11 bases, with 18 bases between. Per the germline V gene, CDR1 is SGHNT and CDR2 is YYREEE (reference sequence). The CDR3 is made up of 14 amino acids. CDR3 DNA sequence: TGTGCCAGCAGCTCGCTTTGGGGGGGGGCCAAGCAGTTCTTC. As protein: CASSSLWGGAKQFF. The entire variable domain, with the rest obtained from reference TRBV5-4 and TRBJ2-1, is as follows: ETGVTQSPTHLIKTRGQQVTLRCSSQSGHNTVSWYQQALGQGPQFIFQYYREEENGRGNFPPRFSGLQFPNYSSELNVNALELDDSALYLCASSSLWGGAKQFFGPGTRLTVL.

This chain links TRBV15 with TRBJ1-5; D is unclear. The V end was cut by 0 bases, the J end by 0 bases, with 12 bases between. The CDR3 totals 17 residues. From germline, CDR1 is LNHNV and CDR2 YYDKDF (reference sequence). CDR3 region: CATSRDHAHDSNQPQHF. CDR3 coding DNA: TGTGCCACCAGCAGAGATCACGCGCACGATAGCAATCAGCCCCAGCATTTT.

V and J are TRBV7-9 and TRBJ2-7; 9 bases map to TRBD2. The CDR3 spans 13 residues. Germline trimming cut 6 bases from V and 7 bases from J; bases unmatched to any gene: 7. The germline gives CDR1 SEHNR, CDR2 FQNEAQ (reference sequence). The CDR3: CASRFLAGDEQYF. The CDR3, as DNA: TGTGCCAGCAGATTCTTAGCGGGAGATGAGCAGTACTTC. Supplemented by reference TRBV7-9 and TRBJ2-7, the full variable domain reads DTGVSQNPRHKITKRGQNVTFRCDPISEHNRLYWYRQTLGQGPEFLTYFQNEAQLEKSRLLSDRFSAERPKGSFSTLEIQRTEQGDSAMYLCASRFLAGDEQYFGPGTRLTVT.

V and J are TRBV29-1 and TRBJ1-5; TRBD1 is a possible D gene (6 bases). Germline CDR1 and CDR2: SQVTM and ANQGSEA. V lost 8 bases and J 12 bases, leaving 17 bases between the germline ends. The CDR3 runs 11 residues. The CDR3 region is CSTYNQGNQHF. The CDR3 DNA is TGCAGCACTTACAACCAGGGGAACCAGCATTTT.

This chain uses TRBV9 with TRBJ2-2; 7 positions match TRBD1. This CDR3 is built from 14 residues. The germline V gene has CDR1 SGDLS and CDR2 YYNGEE. The J segment lost 6 bases and the V segment lost 7 bases, leaving 9 bases of the junction unmatched. The CDR3, as DNA: TGTGCCAGCGGCGGACAGGTGGGGGCCGGGGAGCTGTTTTTT. The encoded protein is CASGGQVGAGELFF. Complete variable domain (other parts from reference TRBV9 and TRBJ2-2): DSGVTQTPKHLITATGQRVTLRCSPRSGDLSVYWYQQSLDQGLQFLIQYYNGEERAKGNILERFSAQQFPDLHSELNLSSLELGDSALYFCASGGQVGAGELFFGEGSRLTVL.

For the CDR3, the DNA is TGCGCCAGCAGCTTGGTTCTGGGTGTGAGGGCAGATACGCAGTATTTT. Translated: CASSLVLGVRADTQYF. V gene TRBV5-1 combines with J gene TRBJ2-3; the D gene is possibly TRBD2 (5 bases). Trimming took off 0 bases at V and 4 bases at J, with 15 bases between the two ends. The CDR3 totals 16 residues. Germline CDR1 is SGHRS and CDR2 is YFSETQ.

V and J are TRBV28 and TRBJ1-5; TRBD1 aligns across 7 bases. With 7 bases clipped from V and 7 bases from J, the junction kept 7 bases outside the gene matches. This CDR3 contains 13 residues. Germline loops: CDR1 MDHEN, CDR2 SYDVKM. The DNA of the CDR3 is TGTGCCAGCAAGACAGGGATCGGGCAGCCCCAGCATTTT. It translates to CASKTGIGQPQHF.

This chain connects TRBV6-1 to TRBJ2-5; D is ambiguous. Deletions cut 4 bases from V and 3 bases from J, with 9 bases between. This CDR3 has 13 residues. CDR1 is MNHNS and CDR2 is SASEGT in the germline V gene. The CDR3 DNA reads as TGTGCCAGCAGTGTCCGGGCCAAAGAGACCCAGTACTTC. It translates to CASSVRAKETQYF.

The chain is built from TRBV7-9 and TRBJ1-6; tentatively, D is TRBD1 (6 bases). Germline assignment: CDR1 SEHNR and CDR2 FQNEAQ (reference sequence). V was shortened by 1 base and J by 9 bases, with 16 bases between the two germline ends. This CDR3 comprises 16 residues. The CDR3 protein is CASSLGNRVAVSPLHF. CDR3 coding DNA: TGTGCCAGCAGCTTAGGGAACAGGGTAGCAGTTTCACCCCTCCACTTT.

The chain recombines TRBV7-3 with TRBJ1-3; D is uncertain. There are 16 residues in the CDR3. Trimming removed 2 bases at V and 8 bases at J, with 19 bases between. CDR1 and CDR2 from the germline V gene are SGHTA and FQGTGA. The CDR3: CASSLDQPFLRHTIYF. Here the CDR3 DNA reads TGTGCCAGCAGCTTAGATCAACCATTTCTTAGACACACCATATATTTT. Supplemented by reference TRBV7-3 and TRBJ1-3, the full variable domain reads GAGVSQTPSNKVTEKGKYVELRCDPISGHTALYWYRQSLGQGPEFLIYFQGTGAADDSGLPNDRFFAVRPEGSVSTLKIQRTERGDSAVYLCASSLDQPFLRHTIYFGEGSWLTVV.

V is TRBV9 and J is TRBJ1-4; possibly TRBD1 for D (5 bases). Trimming removed 0 bases from V and 8 bases from J, with 14 bases in between. This CDR3 region has 15 residues. CDR1 SGDLS and CDR2 YYNGEE come from the germline V gene. CDR3 amino acids: CASSVEPTRGEKLFF. DNA for the CDR3: TGTGCCAGCAGCGTAGAGCCCACCCGGGGGGAAAAACTGTTTTTT.

V is TRBV6-1 and J is TRBJ1-2; D ambiguous. Germline CDR1 reads MNHNS; CDR2 reads SASEGT. The CDR3 totals 11 residues. V gave up 10 bases and J gave up 7 bases, with 13 bases separating them. The DNA for the CDR3 is TGTGCCATCCGGGGAGGGCGTGGCTACACCTTC. It encodes CAIRGGRGYTF.